These T cell receptor beta chains were read from a single sample in a study of patients and donors after allogeneic stem cell transplantation. TCRdb reanalysed the RT-PCR reads using MiXCR and keeps one entry per CDR3 protein. Of a few hundred thousand distinct CDR3 sequences listed, around 40% are singletons. The sequenced material came from blood, either unsorted or a sorted T cell fraction (not recorded which). These receptors all stem from a human donor who was either an allogeneic HSCT recipient or a stem cell or donor lymphocyte infusion donor (not recorded which). It is not recorded whose cells these are; they may come from a transplant donor. Each CDR3 is given with its conserved first and last residue. Each record gives: CDR3 DNA, CDR3 protein, clone size, V gene, J gene, D gene. A D gene is named only where the DNA matches it firmly. Clone size is shown for a subset of rows, as once, few, many or a class of expanded clone.

TGTGCCAGCATCGAGACAGGACAAGAGACCAAGTACTTC	CASIETGQETKYF	-	TRBV6-5	TRBJ2-5	-
TGTGCCAGCTTAACCCAAGGGAACACTGAAGCTTTCTTT	CASLTQGNTEAFF	-	TRBV18	TRBJ1-1	-
TGTGCCAGCAGCCCCAGGGTTCACACTGAAGCTTTCTTT	CASSPRVHTEAFF	-	TRBV7-9	TRBJ1-1	-
TGCAGTGCCCCCGAAGGCGGGGCGGGTGGCTACACCTTC	CSAPEGGAGGYTF	-	TRBV20-1	TRBJ1-2	-
TGTGTTATCGCTACCCCCACCTATGGCTACACCTTC	CVIATPTYGYTF	few	TRBV6-1	TRBJ1-2	-
TGCGCCAGCAGCTTGAAGGACAGGGCCAATTCACCCCTCCACTTT	CASSLKDRANSPLHF	-	TRBV5-1	TRBJ1-6	TRBD1
TGCAGTGCTAGAGATTGGGCGGACAGAGGTGAAAAACTGTTTTTT	CSARDWADRGEKLFF	-	TRBV20-1	TRBJ1-4	-
TGCAGTGTCTGGGTAGGGAACCCAAGCAATCAGCCCCAGCATTTT	CSVWVGNPSNQPQHF	-	TRBV20-1	TRBJ1-5	-
TGCAGTGCTAGAGGCGGGGGTAACTATGGCTACACCTTC	CSARGGGNYGYTF	few	TRBV20-1	TRBJ1-2	-
TGTGCCAGCAGCTTGTTGGGGCAGGGTAATCAGCCCCAGCATTTT	CASSLLGQGNQPQHF	-	TRBV5-8	TRBJ1-5	-
TGTGCCAGCAGCTTACCAGGGACGAGTGGCTACACCTTC	CASSLPGTSGYTF	-	TRBV7-2	TRBJ1-2	-
TGCGCCAGCAGCCACCGACACCCTCATAACTATGGCTACACCTTC	CASSHRHPHNYGYTF	-	TRBV4-1	TRBJ1-2	-
TGCGCCAGCAGCCAAGTGGAGGGGGCGCGATCGCAGTTCTTC	CASSQVEGARSQFF	-	TRBV4-3	TRBJ2-1	-
TGTGCCAGCAGGAAGGGAGGGCGCGAGCAGTACTTC	CASRKGGREQYF	-	TRBV12-3/TRBV12-4	TRBJ2-7	TRBD2